The source of this T cell receptor beta chain is a study of T cell responses to AZD1222 COVID-19 vaccine. General study results and limits: Reports indicate that nearly half of spike-specific TCRs are directed at unmutated variant regions. Compared with day 0, the breadth and depth of the Spike-specific TCR repertoire rose significantly after two doses of AZD1222. In a largely white British group with more females than males, clonal diversity was possibly underestimated.

In germline, CDR1 is SGHRS, CDR2 YFSETQ. Trimming pared 5 bases from V and 6 bases from J, leaving 14 bases between. CDR3 length: 14 amino acids. Doses given second, at about 4 or about 12 weeks, were pooled. With regard to this clone: Its antigen is unknown.

The method was immunoSEQ multiplex PCR; TCRdb's version includes in-frame clones alone and lacks a portion of them. The sample has 120,000 or so clones, 84% seen once; the top ten hold roughly a quarter. The rearrangement joins TRBV5-1 to TRBJ2-2, with D unresolved. The clonotype comes from an adult who received the AZD1222 COVID-19 vaccine. The sample here was peripheral blood, taken 28 days after the second AZD1222 dose. CDR3 coding DNA: TGCGCCAGCAGTTTCGGGTTCGTGCCCGGGGAGCTGTTTTTT. As protein: CASSFGFVPGELFF.